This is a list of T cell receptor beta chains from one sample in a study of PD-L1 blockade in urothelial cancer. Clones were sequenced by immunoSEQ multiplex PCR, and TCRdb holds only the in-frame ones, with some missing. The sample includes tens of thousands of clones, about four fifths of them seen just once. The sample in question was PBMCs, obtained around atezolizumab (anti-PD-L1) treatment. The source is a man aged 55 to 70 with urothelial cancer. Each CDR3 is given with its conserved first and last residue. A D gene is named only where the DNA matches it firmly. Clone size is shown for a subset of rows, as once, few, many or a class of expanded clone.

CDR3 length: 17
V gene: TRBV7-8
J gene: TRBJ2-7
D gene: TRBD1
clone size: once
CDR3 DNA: TGTGCCAGCAGCCCAGCCCAATACAGGGGGAACTCCTACGAGCAGTACTTC
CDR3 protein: CASSPAQYRGNSYEQYF

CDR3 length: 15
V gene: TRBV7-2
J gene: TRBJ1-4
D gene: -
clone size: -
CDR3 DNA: TGTGCCAGCAGCTTAGCTGGTGGGGGCGAAGAAAAACTGTTTTTT
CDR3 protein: CASSLAGGGEEKLFF

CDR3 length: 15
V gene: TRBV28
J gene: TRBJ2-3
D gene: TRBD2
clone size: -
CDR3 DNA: TGTGCCAGCAAGATTCAGCGGGGGGGCCTTAATACGCAGTATTTT
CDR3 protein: CASKIQRGGLNTQYF

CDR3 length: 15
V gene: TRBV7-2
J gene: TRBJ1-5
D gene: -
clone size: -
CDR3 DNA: TGTGCCAGCAGCTTAGGGGACTCAAACAATCAGCCCCAGCATTTT
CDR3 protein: CASSLGDSNNQPQHF

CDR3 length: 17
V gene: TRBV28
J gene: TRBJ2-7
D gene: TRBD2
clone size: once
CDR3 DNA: TGTGCCAGCAGTTCGCCCAGGGGGACTAGCGGTACCTACGAGCAGTACTTC
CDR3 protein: CASSSPRGTSGTYEQYF

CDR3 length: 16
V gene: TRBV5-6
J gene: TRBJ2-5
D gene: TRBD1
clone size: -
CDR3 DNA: TGTGCCAGCAGCTTGGGGTTGACAGGGTCTTTGGAGACCCAGTACTTC
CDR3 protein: CASSLGLTGSLETQYF

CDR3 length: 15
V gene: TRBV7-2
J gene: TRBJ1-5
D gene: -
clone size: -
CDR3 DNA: TGTGCCAGCAGCCGGAGTCGCGCGAGCAATCAGCCCCAGCATTTT
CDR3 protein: CASSRSRASNQPQHF

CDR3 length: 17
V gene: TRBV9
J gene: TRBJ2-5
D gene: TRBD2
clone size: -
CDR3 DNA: TGTGCCAGCAGCGCTACTAGCGGGGGGTTTCGGTCAGAGACCCAGTACTTC
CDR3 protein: CASSATSGGFRSETQYF

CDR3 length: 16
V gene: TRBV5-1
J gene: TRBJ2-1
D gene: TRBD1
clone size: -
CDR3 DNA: TGCGCCAGCAGCTCCTCCCCCGGGACAGCCTACAATGAGCAGTTCTTC
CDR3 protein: CASSSSPGTAYNEQFF

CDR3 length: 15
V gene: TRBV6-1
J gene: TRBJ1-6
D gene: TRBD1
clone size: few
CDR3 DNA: TGTGCCAGCAGTGAAGTGGGACAGGGAGATTCACCCCTCCACTTT
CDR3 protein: CASSEVGQGDSPLHF

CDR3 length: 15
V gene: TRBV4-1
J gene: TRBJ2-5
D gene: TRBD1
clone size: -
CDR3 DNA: TGCGCCAGCAGCCAACCCGACAGGGTTAGAGAGACCCAGTACTTC
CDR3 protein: CASSQPDRVRETQYF

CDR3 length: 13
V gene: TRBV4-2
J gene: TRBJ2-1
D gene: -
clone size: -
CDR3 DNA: TGTGCCAGCAGCCCCTCGGGTGGTTATGAGCAGTTCTTC
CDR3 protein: CASSPSGGYEQFF

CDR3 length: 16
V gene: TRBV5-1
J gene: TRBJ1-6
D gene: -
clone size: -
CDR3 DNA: TGCGCCAGCAGCCTAGGACAGCACCACAGGAATTCACCCCTCCACTTT
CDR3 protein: CASSLGQHHRNSPLHF

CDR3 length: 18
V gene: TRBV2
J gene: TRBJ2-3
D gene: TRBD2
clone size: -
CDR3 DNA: TGTGCCAGCAGTGCTGCTAGCGGGATCCCTCCTAGCACAGATACGCAGTATTTT
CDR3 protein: CASSAASGIPPSTDTQYF

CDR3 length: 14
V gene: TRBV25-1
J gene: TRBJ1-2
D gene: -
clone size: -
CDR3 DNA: TGTGCCAGCAGTGAATTTGAGGAAAACTATGGCTACACCTTC
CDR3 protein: CASSEFEENYGYTF

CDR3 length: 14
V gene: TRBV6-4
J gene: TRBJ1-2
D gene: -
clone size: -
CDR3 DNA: TGTGCCAGCAGTGACTCGGCAGGGAACGATGGCTACACCTTC
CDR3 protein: CASSDSAGNDGYTF

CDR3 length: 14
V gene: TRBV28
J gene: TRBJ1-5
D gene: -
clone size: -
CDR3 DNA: TGTGCCAGCAACCCCGGGGGGTTCAATCAGCCCCAGCATTTT
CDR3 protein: CASNPGGFNQPQHF

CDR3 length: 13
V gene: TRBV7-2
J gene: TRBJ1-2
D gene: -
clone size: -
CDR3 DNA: TGTGCCAGCAGCGGTGCCGGTAACTATGGCTACACCTTC
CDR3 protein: CASSGAGNYGYTF

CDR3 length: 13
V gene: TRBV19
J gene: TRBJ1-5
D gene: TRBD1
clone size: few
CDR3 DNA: TGTGCCAGCCGCCAGGGGGGAGATCAGCCCCAGCATTTT
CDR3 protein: CASRQGGDQPQHF

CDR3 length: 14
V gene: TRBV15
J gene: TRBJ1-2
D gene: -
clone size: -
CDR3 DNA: TGTGCCACCAGCAGAGCCGGGATTAACTATGGCTACACCTTC
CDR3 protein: CATSRAGINYGYTF

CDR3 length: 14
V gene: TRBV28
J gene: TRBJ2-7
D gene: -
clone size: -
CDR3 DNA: TGTGCCAGCAGTTTAGGCGGGGGCAGGAACGAGCAGTACTTC
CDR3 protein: CASSLGGGRNEQYF

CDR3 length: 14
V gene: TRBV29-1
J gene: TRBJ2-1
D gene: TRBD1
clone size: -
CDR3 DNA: TGCAGCGTTCTCAACAGGGGGCTCTACAATGAGCAGTTCTTC
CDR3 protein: CSVLNRGLYNEQFF

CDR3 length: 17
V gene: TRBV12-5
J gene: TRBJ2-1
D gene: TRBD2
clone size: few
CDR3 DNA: TGTGCTAGTGGTTTGGTACGGACTAGCGGGCTATACAATGAGCAGTTCTTC
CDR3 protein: CASGLVRTSGLYNEQFF